This T cell receptor beta chain comes out of a study of identical twins. Study results and limitations: Models predicted less out-of-frame TCR alpha sharing in monozygotic twins than was found. Potential partial confounding of zero-insertion analyses by invariant MAIT and iNKT cells was noted.

Comments on this clonotype: The antigen is not known.

Germline V gives CDR1 LGHNT, CDR2 FRNRAP. The CDR3 covers 14 residues. Germline trimming cut 0 bases from V and 8 bases from J; bases unmatched to any gene: 2. TCRdb re-derived calls from the 5' RACE reads in MiXCR, one entry per CDR3 protein. The table records about 390,000 distinct CDR3 sequences, roughly 9% of them present only once. V and J are TRBV12-5 and TRBJ2-1, with TRBD2 identical over 9 bases. This clonotype was sampled from a woman aged 45-65 years in good health. The sequencing sample was made of naive T cells sorted from blood. CDR3 DNA sequence: TGTGCTAGTGGTTTGGTCGAGCGGGGGGATGAGCAGTTCTTC. Protein product: CASGLVERGDEQFF.